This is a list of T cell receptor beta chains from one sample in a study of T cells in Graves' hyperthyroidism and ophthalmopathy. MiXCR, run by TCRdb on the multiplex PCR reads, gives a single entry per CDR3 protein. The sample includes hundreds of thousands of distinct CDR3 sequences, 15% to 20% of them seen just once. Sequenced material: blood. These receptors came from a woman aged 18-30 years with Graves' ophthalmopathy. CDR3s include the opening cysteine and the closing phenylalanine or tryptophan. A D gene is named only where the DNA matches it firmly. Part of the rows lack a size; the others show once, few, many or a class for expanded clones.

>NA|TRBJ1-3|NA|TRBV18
CASSPPGRPSWGPSGNTIYF
TGTGCCAGCTCACCACCAGGGCGCCCGTCATGGGGACCCTCTGGAAACACCATATATTTT
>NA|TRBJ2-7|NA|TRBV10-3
CAIRDVVEAPYEQYF
TGTGCCATCAGGGACGTTGTGGAGGCCCCCTACGAGCAGTACTTC
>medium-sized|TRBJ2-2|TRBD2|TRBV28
CASSRTSAAGELFF
TGTGCCAGCAGTCGGACTAGCGCGGCCGGGGAGCTGTTTTTT
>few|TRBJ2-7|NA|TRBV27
CASSLFSSAYEQYF
TGTGCCAGCAGTTTATTCTCGTCGGCCTACGAGCAGTACTTC
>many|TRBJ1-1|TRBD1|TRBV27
CASSLGTGVNTEAFF
TGTGCCAGCAGTTTAGGAACAGGGGTGAACACTGAAGCTTTCTTT
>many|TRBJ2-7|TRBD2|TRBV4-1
CASSQLTGGGYEQYF
TGCGCCAGCAGCCAACTAACGGGAGGGGGCTACGAGCAGTACTTC
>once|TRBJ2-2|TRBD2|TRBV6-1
CASDTGTTQGGGELFF
TGTGCCAGCGACACTGGGACTACCCAAGGAGGCGGGGAGCTGTTTTTT
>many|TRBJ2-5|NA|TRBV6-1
CASSEPGLRETQYF
TGTGCCAGCAGTGAACCAGGGTTGAGAGAGACCCAGTACTTC
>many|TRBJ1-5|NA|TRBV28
CASNEGNQPQHF
TGTGCCAGCAATGAGGGGAATCAGCCCCAGCATTTT
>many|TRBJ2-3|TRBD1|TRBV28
CASSPTGTGVFDTQYF
TGTGCCAGCAGCCCTACCGGGACAGGGGTTTTTGATACGCAGTATTTT
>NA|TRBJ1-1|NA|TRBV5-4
CASSSNVDVNTEAFF
TGTGCCAGCAGCTCGAATGTGGACGTGAACACTGAAGCTTTCTTT
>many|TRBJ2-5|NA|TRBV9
CASSAGTTQETQYF
TGTGCCAGCAGCGCCGGGACAACTCAAGAGACCCAGTACTTC
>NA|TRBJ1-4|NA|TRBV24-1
CATSDFPTQGSEKLFF
TGTGCCACCAGTGATTTTCCCACCCAAGGCTCCGAAAAACTGTTTTTT
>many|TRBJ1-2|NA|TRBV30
CAWSGWGRGDGYTF
TGTGCCTGGAGTGGGTGGGGACGAGGCGATGGCTACACCTTC
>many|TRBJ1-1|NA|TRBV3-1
CASSQVPVRNTEAFF
TGTGCCAGCAGCCAAGTTCCGGTACGGAACACTGAAGCTTTCTTT
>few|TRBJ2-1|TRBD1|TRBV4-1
CASSQDGPGGLAVEQFF
TGCGCCAGCAGCCAAGATGGCCCAGGGGGCCTGGCTGTTGAGCAGTTCTTC
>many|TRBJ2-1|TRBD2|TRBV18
CASSPLAGGPHEQFF
TGTGCCAGCTCACCTCTAGCGGGGGGGCCACATGAGCAGTTCTTC
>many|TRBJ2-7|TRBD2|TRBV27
CASSLLSTSGNEQYF
TGTGCCAGCAGTTTACTCTCGACTAGCGGGAACGAGCAGTACTTC
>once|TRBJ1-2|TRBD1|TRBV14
CASSYDRGQGYTF
TGTGCCAGCAGCTACGACAGGGGACAGGGCTACACCTTC
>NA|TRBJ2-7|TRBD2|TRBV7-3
CASSPLGGGLAGGDEQYF
TGTGCCAGCAGCCCCCTCGGGGGTGGACTAGCGGGAGGGGACGAGCAGTACTTC
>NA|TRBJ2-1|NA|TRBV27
CASSLSPGAAAEQFF
TGTGCCAGCAGTTTATCTCCGGGTGCGGCCGCTGAGCAGTTCTTC
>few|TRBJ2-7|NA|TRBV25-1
CASTNGAGVDEQYF
TGTGCCAGCACGAATGGGGCAGGGGTCGACGAGCAGTACTTC
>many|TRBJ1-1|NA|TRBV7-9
CASSLASGVAFF
TGTGCCAGCAGCTTAGCGTCAGGCGTAGCTTTCTTT
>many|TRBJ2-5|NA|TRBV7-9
CASSTWRGRGETQYF
TGTGCCAGCAGCACATGGAGGGGCCGGGGAGAGACCCAGTACTTC